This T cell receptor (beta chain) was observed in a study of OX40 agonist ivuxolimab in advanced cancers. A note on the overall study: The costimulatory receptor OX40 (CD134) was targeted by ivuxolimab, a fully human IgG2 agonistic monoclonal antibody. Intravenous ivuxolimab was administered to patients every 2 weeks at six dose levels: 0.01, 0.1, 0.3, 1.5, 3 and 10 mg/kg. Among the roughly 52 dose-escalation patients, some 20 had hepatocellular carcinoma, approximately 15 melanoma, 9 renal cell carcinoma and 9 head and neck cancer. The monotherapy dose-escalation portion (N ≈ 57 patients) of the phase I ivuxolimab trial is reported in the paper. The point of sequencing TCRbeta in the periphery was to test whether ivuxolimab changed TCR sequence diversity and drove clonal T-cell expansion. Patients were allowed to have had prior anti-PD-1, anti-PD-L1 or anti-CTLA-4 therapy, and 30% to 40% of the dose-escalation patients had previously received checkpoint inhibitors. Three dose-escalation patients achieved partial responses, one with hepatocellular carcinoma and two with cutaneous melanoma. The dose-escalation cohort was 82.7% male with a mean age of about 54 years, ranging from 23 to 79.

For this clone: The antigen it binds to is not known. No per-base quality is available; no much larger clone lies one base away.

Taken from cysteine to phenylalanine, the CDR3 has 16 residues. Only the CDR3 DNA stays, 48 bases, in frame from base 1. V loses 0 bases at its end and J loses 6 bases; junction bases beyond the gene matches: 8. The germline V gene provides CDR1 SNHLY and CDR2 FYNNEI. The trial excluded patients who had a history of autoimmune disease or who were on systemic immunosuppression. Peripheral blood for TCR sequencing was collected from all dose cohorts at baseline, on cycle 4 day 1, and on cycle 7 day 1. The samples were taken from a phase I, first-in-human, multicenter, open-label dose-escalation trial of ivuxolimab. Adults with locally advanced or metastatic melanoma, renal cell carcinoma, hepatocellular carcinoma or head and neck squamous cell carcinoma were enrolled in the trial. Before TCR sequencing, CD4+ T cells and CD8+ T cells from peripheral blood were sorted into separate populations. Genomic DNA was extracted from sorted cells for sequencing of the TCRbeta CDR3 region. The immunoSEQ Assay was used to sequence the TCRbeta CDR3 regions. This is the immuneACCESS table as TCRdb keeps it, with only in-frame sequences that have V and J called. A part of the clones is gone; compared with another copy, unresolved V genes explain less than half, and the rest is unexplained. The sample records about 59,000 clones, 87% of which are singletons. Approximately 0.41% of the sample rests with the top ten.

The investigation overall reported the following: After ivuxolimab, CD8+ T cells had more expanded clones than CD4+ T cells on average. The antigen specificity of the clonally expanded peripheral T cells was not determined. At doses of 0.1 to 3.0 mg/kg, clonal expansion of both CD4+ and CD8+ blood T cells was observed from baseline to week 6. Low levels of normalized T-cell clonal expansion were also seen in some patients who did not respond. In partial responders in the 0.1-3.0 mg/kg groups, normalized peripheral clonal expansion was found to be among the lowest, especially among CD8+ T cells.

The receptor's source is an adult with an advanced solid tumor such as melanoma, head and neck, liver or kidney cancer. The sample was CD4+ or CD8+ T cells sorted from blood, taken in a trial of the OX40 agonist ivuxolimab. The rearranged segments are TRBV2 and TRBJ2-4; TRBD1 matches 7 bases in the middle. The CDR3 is CASSEALGRGSNIQYF. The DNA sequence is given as TGTGCCAGCAGTGAAGCGCTTGGCAGGGGGTCAAACATTCAGTACTTC. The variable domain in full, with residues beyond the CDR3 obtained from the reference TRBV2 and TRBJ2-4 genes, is EPEVTQTPSHQVTQMGQEVILRCVPISNHLYFYWYRQILGQKVEFLVSFYNNEISEKSEIFDDQFSVERPDGSNFTLKIRSTKLEDSAMYFCASSEALGRGSNIQYFGAGTRLSVL.